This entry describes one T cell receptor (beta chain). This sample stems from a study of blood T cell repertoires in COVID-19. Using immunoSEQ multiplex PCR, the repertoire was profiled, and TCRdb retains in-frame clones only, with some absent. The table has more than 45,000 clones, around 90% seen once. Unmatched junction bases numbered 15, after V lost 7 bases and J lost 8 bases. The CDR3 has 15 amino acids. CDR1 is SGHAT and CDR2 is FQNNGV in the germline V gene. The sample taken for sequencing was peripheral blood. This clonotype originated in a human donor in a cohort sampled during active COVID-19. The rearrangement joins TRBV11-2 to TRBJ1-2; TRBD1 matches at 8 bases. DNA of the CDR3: TGTGCCAGCAAAGTAGCAGGGGGCGTCTCGGGAGGCTACACCTTC. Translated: CASKVAGGVSGGYTF.